Following are 9 T cell receptor beta chains from one sample sequenced in a study of cytomegalovirus exposure and HLA in healthy donors. Primers for the PCR totalled 60 Vbeta and 13 Jbeta. Generated by immunoSEQ multiplex PCR, the TCRdb table keeps only in-frame clones and is missing some. The table includes 120,000 or so clones, about 85% detected once. Sequencing input: PBMCs. The receptors were sampled from a man aged 50 or older in good health and CMV-seronegative.

This clone occurred a few times. The same CDR3 also results from other DNA sequences found in this sample. The chain links TRBV7-2 to TRBJ2-7; 7 bases agree with TRBD1. CDR3 length: 14 amino acids. Germline lookup yields CDR1 SGHTA and CDR2 FQGNSA. Trimming removed 0 bases from V and 3 bases from J; junction bases left unmatched: 2. DNA for the CDR3: TGTGCCAGCAGCTTAGCAAGACAGGGCTACGAGCAGTACTTC. This gives the protein CASSLARQGYEQYF.

The gene calls are TRBV6-1 and TRBJ2-3; 8 bases are shared with TRBD2. Germline CDR1 reads MNHNS; CDR2 reads SASEGT. Losses at the gene ends were 7 bases for V and 2 bases for J; bases not matched to a gene: 5. The CDR3 consists of 14 residues. Written as DNA, the CDR3 is TGTGCCAGCACCCGCGGGGGGAACACAGATACGCAGTATTTT. The encoded protein is CASTRGGNTDTQYF.

The chain recombines TRBV15 with TRBJ1-1; 7 nucleotides match TRBD1. Germline V CDR1 and CDR2: LNHNV, YYDKDF (reference sequence). V dropped 2 bases and J dropped 7; count of bases not matched to a gene: 7. CDR3 length: 14 amino acids. CDR3 residues: CATSRLGTAGEAFF. CDR3 nucleotide sequence: TGTGCCACCAGCAGACTAGGGACAGCAGGTGAAGCTTTCTTT. Full variable domain (missing parts from reference TRBV15 and TRBJ1-1): DAMVIQNPRYQVTQFGKPVTLSCSQTLNHNVMYWYQQKSSQAPKLLFHYYDKDFNNEADTPDNFQSRRPNTSFCFLDIRSPGLGDTAMYLCATSRLGTAGEAFFGQGTRLTVV.

The chain couples TRBV6-5 to TRBJ1-1; D is undetermined. Germline assignment: CDR1 MNHEY and CDR2 SVGAGI. Between the trimmed V and J ends, which lost 6 bases and 1 base, there was a span of 15 bases. The CDR3 loop spans 15 amino acids. CDR3 DNA sequence: TGTGCCAGCAGACCCCCCCGAGAGGGGAACACTGAAGCTTTCTTT. Translated: CASRPPREGNTEAFF.

This chain connects TRBV5-6 to TRBJ2-2, with 7 bases lining up with TRBD2. The CDR3 spans 14 residues. Germline V gene sequence: CDR1 SGHDT, CDR2 YYEEEE. The trim removed 8 bases at V and 6 bases at J, leaving 10 bases unmatched. The CDR3 nucleotides are TGTGCCAGTGAGCCCGGGAGGAGGTCCGGGGAGCTGTTTTTT. Its translation is CASEPGRRSGELFF.

The V gene is TRBV9, the J gene TRBJ2-7; 9 bases match TRBD2. The trim removed 0 bases at V and 6 bases at J, leaving 7 bases unmatched. There are 15 residues in the CDR3. Germline-derived CDR1 and CDR2 are SGDLS and YYNGEE. The CDR3 DNA reads TGTGCCAGCAGCGTAGAGGCCGGACTAGCGCCCGAGCAGTACTTC. It translates to CASSVEAGLAPEQYF.

CDR3 DNA: TGTGCCAGCAGTCGCCCCTCGGCGGGATCGGGGGAGACCCAGTACTTC. This codes for CASSRPSAGSGETQYF. The gene calls are TRBV7-2 and TRBJ2-5; a weak D match, TRBD2 (6 bases). This CDR3 is built from 16 residues. The germline V gene encodes CDR1 SGHTA and CDR2 FQGNSA. Trimming took off 6 bases at V and 5 bases at J, with 22 bases between the two ends.

This chain connects TRBV27 to TRBJ2-7; 8 bases are shared with TRBD2. The trim removed 5 bases at V and 5 bases at J, leaving 5 bases unmatched. Germline assignment: CDR1 MNHEY and CDR2 SMNVEV (reference sequence). The CDR3 has 13 residues. The DNA for the CDR3 is TGTGCCAGCAGTATCCGGCGGGAGGACGAGCAGTACTTC. Its translation is CASSIRREDEQYF.

The chain joins TRBV5-1 to TRBJ1-2; weak D call: TRBD1 (5 bases). The germline V gene has CDR1 SGHRS and CDR2 YFSETQ. The CDR3 extends over 16 amino acids. The ends were cut back, 3 bases at V and 7 bases at J, with 22 bases in the middle. CDR3 sequence: CASSWVENRGSSGYTF. As DNA, the CDR3 is TGCGCCAGCAGCTGGGTAGAAAATCGGGGGTCCTCTGGCTACACCTTC.